Following are 6 T cell receptor beta chains from one sample sequenced in a study of T-cell memory formation after mild COVID-19. TCRdb re-called the 5' RACE reads with MiXCR, one entry per CDR3 protein. The top ten hold roughly 8.1% of the sample, which has 500,000 to 650,000 distinct CDR3 sequences, approximately 21% seen once. The sample taken for sequencing was PBMCs or a T cell subset sorted from them (not recorded which). The receptors were gathered from an adult woman who had mild COVID-19 (a few samples of this study predate the infection). Cell type and time point are not known.

This chain joins TRBV6-5 and TRBJ1-2, with a possible D match to TRBD1 (5 bases). The CDR3 extends over 15 amino acids. The germline gives CDR1 MNHEY, CDR2 SVGAGI. V shed 4 bases and J shed 1 base, with 13 bases lying between them. CDR3 sequence: CASSLYRGVNYGYTF. As DNA, the CDR3 is TGTGCCAGCAGTTTATACCGGGGGGTTAACTATGGCTACACCTTC.

The chain carries TRBV7-2 and TRBJ2-1; D remains ambiguous. The CDR3 extends over 14 amino acids. Between the trimmed V and J ends, which lost 1 base and 6 bases, there was a span of 10 bases. CDR1 and CDR2 from the germline V gene are SGHTA and FQGNSA. CDR3 protein: CASSLGPSSNEQFF. The CDR3 DNA reads as TGTGCCAGCAGCTTAGGCCCTTCTAGCAATGAGCAGTTCTTC.

Only a few counts were recorded for this clonotype. The chain uses TRBV18 and TRBJ2-7; no reliable D call. This CDR3 has 14 amino acids. V dropped 4 bases and J dropped 1 base, with 11 bases sitting between them. Germline V gene sequence: CDR1 KGHSH, CDR2 LQKENI. CDR3 sequence reads: CASSQSTTSYEQYF. The CDR3 bases are TGTGCCAGCTCACAATCTACAACGTCCTACGAGCAGTACTTC.

This chain connects TRBV14 to TRBJ2-3, with D uncertain. CDR1 SGHDN and CDR2 FVKESK come from the germline V gene. Between the trimmed V and J ends, which lost 2 bases and 5 bases, there was a span of 14 bases. The CDR3 runs 15 residues. The CDR3: CASSQIRQALDTQYF. CDR3 coding DNA: TGTGCCAGCAGCCAAATCAGGCAGGCGCTAGATACGCAGTATTTT.

At least ten counts were recorded for this clonotype. The V gene is TRBV5-1, the J gene TRBJ2-5, with TRBD2 identical over 8 bases. V shed 4 bases, J shed 4 bases, and the junction held 9 bases outside the gene matches. The CDR3 is 15 residues long. Germline V gives CDR1 SGHRS, CDR2 YFSETQ. The CDR3 sequence is CASSRSRGGRETQYF. In DNA form, the CDR3 reads TGCGCCAGCAGCCGGTCCCGGGGGGGCCGAGAGACCCAGTACTTC.

The rearrangement joins TRBV30 to TRBJ2-1; 7 bases agree with TRBD2. Trimming at V came to 6 bases and at J to 3 bases, leaving 11 bases not matched to a gene. The CDR3 contains 15 residues. Germline V gene data show CDR1 as GTSNPN and CDR2 as SVGIG (reference sequence). CDR3 nucleotide sequence: TGTGCCTGCCGAGGGAGGGACGGACGCTACAATGAGCAGTTCTTC. This translates into CACRGRDGRYNEQFF.